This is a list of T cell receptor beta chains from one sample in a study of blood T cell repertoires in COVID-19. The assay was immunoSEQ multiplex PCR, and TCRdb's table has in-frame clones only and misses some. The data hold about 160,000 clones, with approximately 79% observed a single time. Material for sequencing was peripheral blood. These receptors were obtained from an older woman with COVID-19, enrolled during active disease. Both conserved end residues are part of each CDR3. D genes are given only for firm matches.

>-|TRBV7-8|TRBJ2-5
TGTGCCAGCAGCTCTACGTTAGTCGGGGTGGGGGAGACCCAGTACTTC
CASSSTLVGVGETQYF
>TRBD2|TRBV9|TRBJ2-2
TGTGCCAGCAGCGTAGTTAGCGGGAGAGGCACCGGGGAGCTGTTTTTT
CASSVVSGRGTGELFF
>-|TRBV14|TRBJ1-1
TGTGCCAGCAGCGCTACTAAGAACACTGAAGCTTTCTTT
CASSATKNTEAFF
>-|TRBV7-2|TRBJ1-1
TGTGCCAGCAGCTGGGGAGCGTTGACTGAAGCTTTCTTT
CASSWGALTEAFF
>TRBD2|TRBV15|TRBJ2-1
TGTGCCACCAGCAGAGCCCCGGGGGCTAGCGGGTGGTACAATGAGCAGTTCTTC
CATSRAPGASGWYNEQFF
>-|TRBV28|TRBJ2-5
TGTGCCAGCAGACCCGGGGGAGCAGAGACCCAGTACTTC
CASRPGGAETQYF
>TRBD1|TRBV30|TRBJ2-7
TGTGCCTGGAGTATAGGACAGGGCAGTTGGTGGCAGTACTTC
CAWSIGQGSWWQYF
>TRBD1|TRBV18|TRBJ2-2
TGTGCCAGCTCACCCGGGACAGGGGCGAACACCGGGGAGCTGTTTTTT
CASSPGTGANTGELFF
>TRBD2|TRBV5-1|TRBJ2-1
TGCGCCAGCAGCCCGACTAGCGGGGGGGCCCGGAATGAGCAGTTCTTC
CASSPTSGGARNEQFF
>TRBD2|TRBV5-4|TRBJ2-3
TGTGCCAGCAGCTCCCCACGCGGGGGGCTTTTCACAGATACGCAGTATTTT
CASSSPRGGLFTDTQYF
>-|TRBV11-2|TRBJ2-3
TGTGCCAGCAGCTTCGCTACCACAGATACGCAGTATTTT
CASSFATTDTQYF
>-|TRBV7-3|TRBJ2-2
TGTGCCAGCAGCTTAAGTGTCCTTTCCCCCCCCGGGGAGCTGTTTTTT
CASSLSVLSPPGELFF